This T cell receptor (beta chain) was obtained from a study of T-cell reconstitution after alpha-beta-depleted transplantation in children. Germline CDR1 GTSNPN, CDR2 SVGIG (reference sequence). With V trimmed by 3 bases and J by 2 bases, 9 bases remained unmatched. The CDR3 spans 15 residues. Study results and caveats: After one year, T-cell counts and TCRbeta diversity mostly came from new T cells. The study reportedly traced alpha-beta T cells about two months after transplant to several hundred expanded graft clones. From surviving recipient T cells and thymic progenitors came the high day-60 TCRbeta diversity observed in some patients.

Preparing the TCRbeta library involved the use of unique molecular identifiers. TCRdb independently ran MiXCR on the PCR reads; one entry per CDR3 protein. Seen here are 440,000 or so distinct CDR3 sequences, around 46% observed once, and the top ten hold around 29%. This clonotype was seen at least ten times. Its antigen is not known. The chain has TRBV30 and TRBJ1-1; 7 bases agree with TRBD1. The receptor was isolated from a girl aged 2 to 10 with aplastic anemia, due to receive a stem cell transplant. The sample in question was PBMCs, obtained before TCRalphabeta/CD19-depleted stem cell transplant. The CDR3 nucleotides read TGTGCCTGGAGGGATTCGGACAGGCCTAACACTGAAGCTTTCTTT. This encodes CAWRDSDRPNTEAFF.